This paragraph reports one TCR beta chain. Antigen unknown. A read error may account for a junction end that differs from germline. The entry originates in a study of identical twins. The CDR3 extends over 13 amino acids. Germline V gives CDR1 GTSNPN, CDR2 SVGIG (reference sequence). Study-wide results and caveats: Abundant beta clonotypes from cord blood had fewer insertions, unlike memory repertoires, which showed none. Compared with models, monozygotic twins showed more out-of-frame TCR alpha sharing.

TCRdb fed the 5' RACE reads into MiXCR, producing one record per CDR3 protein. The table has roughly 220,000 distinct CDR3 sequences, 5% to 7% seen once. These records were also assigned to another study, of T cells expressing NK-cell markers. As reported in that work: These clonotypes also led the CD3+CD56-NKG2C+ fraction in a few donors.

The chain is built from TRBV30 and TRBJ2-7; D might be TRBD1 (6 bases). The sequencing sample was made of CD8+ T cells sorted from blood. The sequence derives from a woman aged 18-29 years in good health. Written as DNA, the CDR3 is TGTGTCTGGAGTGTTGGGGACACCTACGAGCAGAACTTC. Protein product: CVWSVGDTYEQNF.